This entry features one T cell receptor beta chain sequence. Trimming removed 8 bases from V and 1 base from J, with 18 bases in between. In germline, CDR1 is MNHEY, CDR2 SMNVEV (reference sequence). The length of the CDR3 is 16 residues. The protocol was immunoSEQ multiplex PCR, while the TCRdb copy is restricted to in-frame clones and leaves out a portion. The sample records about 300,000 clones, about 64% being singletons. These data originate in a study of cytotoxic CD8 clonotypes in ibrutinib-treated CLL. The authors obtained about 1.9 micrograms of genomic DNA from cryopreserved PBMCs for TCR beta libraries.

The receptor was isolated from a human donor with chronic lymphocytic leukemia. The V and J genes are TRBV27 and TRBJ2-1, with D tentatively TRBD1 (6 bases). The sequencing here drew on PBMCs, taken after 36 months of ibrutinib treatment. This chain's CDR3 is CASRRRQATSYNEQFF. CDR3 bases: TGTGCCAGCCGTCGGCGACAGGCTACATCCTACAATGAGCAGTTCTTC.